Listed below are T cell receptor beta chains from one sample, sequenced in a study of cytomegalovirus exposure and HLA in healthy donors. Some clones are missing from TCRdb's copy, which holds only in-frame ones; the method was immunoSEQ multiplex PCR. The table shows 110,000 or so clones, with approximately 83% occurring only once. Material for sequencing was PBMCs. The receptors were gathered from a woman younger than 35 in good health and CMV-seronegative. CDR3s include the opening cysteine and the closing phenylalanine or tryptophan. A D gene is named only where the DNA matches it firmly. The listing skips clone size in some rows; elsewhere it reads once, few, many or a size class.

d_gene	v_gene	abundance	j_gene	CDR3nt	CDR3aa
TRBD1	TRBV5-1	few	TRBJ1-1	TGCGCCAGCGGAAACAGGGGAGGTGACACTGAAGCTTTCTTT	CASGNRGGDTEAFF
TRBD1	TRBV10-3	-	TRBJ2-7	TGTGCCATCAGCTTTGGGACAGGGGGTACCTACGAGCAGTACTTC	CAISFGTGGTYEQYF
TRBD1	TRBV6-1	-	TRBJ2-1	TGTGCCAGCAGCGTCGCGGACAGGGGATGGGGTGAGCAGTTCTTC	CASSVADRGWGEQFF
TRBD2	TRBV7-2	-	TRBJ2-3	TGTGCCAGCAGCTGGGGTGGCGGGAGTCCCGCAGATACGCAGTATTTT	CASSWGGGSPADTQYF
TRBD2	TRBV7-9	once	TRBJ2-3	TGTGCCAGCAGCTTAGAAACCGGGGGGGATACGCAGTATTTT	CASSLETGGDTQYF
TRBD1	TRBV7-2	-	TRBJ1-4	TGTGCCAGCAGCCGCCCGGGACAGGAATACGAAAAACTGTTTTTT	CASSRPGQEYEKLFF
TRBD1	TRBV5-5	-	TRBJ2-3	TGTGCCAGCAGCTTGGTAACAGGGGGGACAGATACGCAGTATTTT	CASSLVTGGTDTQYF
-	TRBV5-4	few	TRBJ1-2	TGTGCCAGCAGCTTGGATCGGGTAAAGGACTACACCTTC	CASSLDRVKDYTF
-	TRBV7-9	-	TRBJ1-1	TGTGCCAGCACAACGAGGACTGAAGCTTTCTTT	CASTTRTEAFF
TRBD1	TRBV4-1	-	TRBJ1-1	TGCGCCAGCAGCCAGCTCAAGGGACAGGGAATGAGTGGGCAAACTGAAGCTTTCTTT	CASSQLKGQGMSGQTEAFF
-	TRBV5-6	-	TRBJ2-5	TGTGCCAGCAGCCCTCCAGGGGAGACCCAGTACTTC	CASSPPGETQYF
-	TRBV11-2	-	TRBJ2-7	TGTGCCAGCAGCCGCCTTCTAGAATCCGAGCAGTACTTC	CASSRLLESEQYF
TRBD1	TRBV7-2	-	TRBJ2-1	TGTGCCAGCAGCGACAACAGGGGACGTGGCTACAATGAGCAGTTCTTC	CASSDNRGRGYNEQFF
TRBD1	TRBV13	few	TRBJ1-3	TGTGCCAGCAGCCCAGGGACAGGGCGGGCTGGAAACACCATATATTTT	CASSPGTGRAGNTIYF
-	TRBV12-5	-	TRBJ2-2	TGTGCTAGTGGTTACCACGGGGACACCGGGGAGCTGTTTTTT	CASGYHGDTGELFF
TRBD1	TRBV13	-	TRBJ1-1	TGTGCCAGCAGCTTAAGACAGGGACGGAATACTGAAGCCTTCTTT	CASSLRQGRNTEAFF
-	TRBV7-9	-	TRBJ2-5	TGTGCCAGCAGTAAAGGGGGTTTTGAGACCCAGTACTTC	CASSKGGFETQYF
TRBD2	TRBV5-4	-	TRBJ2-2	TGTGCCAGCAGCAAATCACCGGGACTAGCGTCCACCGGGGAGCTGTTTTTT	CASSKSPGLASTGELFF
TRBD1	TRBV7-9	-	TRBJ1-2	TGTGCCAGCAGCGCTACAGGGGCCCTCGCCAACTATGGCTACACCTTC	CASSATGALANYGYTF
-	TRBV5-1	-	TRBJ2-7	TGCGCCAGCAGCTTGGGCGGACAGTCCTACGAGCAGTACTTC	CASSLGGQSYEQYF
TRBD2	TRBV7-2	-	TRBJ2-1	TGTGCCAGCAGCTTAAGCGGGGGGGCCTGGGATGAGCAGTTCTTC	CASSLSGGAWDEQFF
-	TRBV4-2	-	TRBJ2-3	TGTGCCAGCAGCCAAGTCGGGGAGGGCACAGATACGCAGTATTTT	CASSQVGEGTDTQYF
TRBD2	TRBV18	-	TRBJ2-5	TGTGCCAGCTTCCGGACTAGCGGAGAGACCCAGTACTTC	CASFRTSGETQYF
-	TRBV7-7	-	TRBJ1-3	TGTGCCAGCGGGTCCTACAGCTCTGGAAACACCATATATTTT	CASGSYSSGNTIYF
-	TRBV5-1	-	TRBJ2-5	TGCGCCAGCAGCTTGGGGACTTTCGGGGGGCGCGGAGAGGAGACCCAGTACTTC	CASSLGTFGGRGEETQYF
TRBD1	TRBV19	-	TRBJ1-1	TGTGCCACCCGACAGGGACTGAACACTGAAGCTTTCTTT	CATRQGLNTEAFF
-	TRBV18	few	TRBJ1-1	TGTGCCAGCTCACCACGGGTCGGAGCAAACACTGAAGCTTTCTTT	CASSPRVGANTEAFF
TRBD1	TRBV5-8	-	TRBJ2-1	TGTGCCAGCAGCTTTCGGACAGGGAGGAATGAGCAGTTCTTC	CASSFRTGRNEQFF
-	TRBV6-6	-	TRBJ1-1	TGTGCCAGCAGTAAGGACAAAACGGCTTTCTTT	CASSKDKTAFF
-	TRBV6-5	-	TRBJ1-1	TGTGCCAGCAGCACCTCCAGGGCAGGCCTCACTGAAGCTTTCTTT	CASSTSRAGLTEAFF
TRBD1	TRBV30	-	TRBJ1-4	TGTGCCTGGAGTGGAAAGGGGGCAGGGGAAAAACTGTTTTTT	CAWSGKGAGEKLFF
-	TRBV14	once	TRBJ1-3	TGTGCCAGCAGCCGCAAAGGGGGGGGCTCTGGAAACACCATATATTTT	CASSRKGGGSGNTIYF
TRBD1	TRBV18	-	TRBJ1-3	TGTGCCAGCTCACCCGAGACAGGGCCACACTCTGGAAACACCATATATTTT	CASSPETGPHSGNTIYF
-	TRBV11-3	few	TRBJ2-3	TGTGCCAGCAGCTGGGGGCGTTCGACAGATACGCAGTATTTT	CASSWGRSTDTQYF
-	TRBV9	-	TRBJ2-3	TGTGCCAGCAGCGTAGGACAAGCGGCCACAGATACGCAGTATTTT	CASSVGQAATDTQYF
TRBD1	TRBV2	-	TRBJ1-2	TGTGCCAGCAGAAAAGGACAGGGGACCTTGGGCTACACCTTC	CASRKGQGTLGYTF
TRBD2	TRBV14	-	TRBJ2-5	TGTGCCAGCAGCCAAGAAGGTAGCGGGAGAGAAGAGACCCAGTACTTC	CASSQEGSGREETQYF
TRBD1	TRBV28	-	TRBJ1-2	TGTGCCAGCAGTTTGAACAGGGGTGGCTACACCTTC	CASSLNRGGYTF
TRBD2	TRBV19	-	TRBJ2-1	TGTGCCAGTAGTACGGCGTGGGGGGGTTACAATGAGCAGTTCTTC	CASSTAWGGYNEQFF
-	TRBV5-1	few	TRBJ1-6	TGCGCCAGCAGCTTAGCAGGCGACAATTCACCCCTCCACTTT	CASSLAGDNSPLHF
TRBD2	TRBV29-1	once	TRBJ2-1	TGCAGCGTTCGGGCTAGCGGCTACAATGAGCAGTTCTTC	CSVRASGYNEQFF
-	TRBV5-6	-	TRBJ1-3	TGTGCCAGCAGCTTGTGGAGGGCTGGAAACACCATATATTTT	CASSLWRAGNTIYF
-	TRBV6-1	few	TRBJ1-1	TGTGCCAGCAAAAGGGGAACTGAAGCTTTCTTT	CASKRGTEAFF
-	TRBV6-4	-	TRBJ2-3	TGTGCCAGCAAACTTGAGGGGGGGCCGGAGGGAGCGCAGTATTTT	CASKLEGGPEGAQYF
TRBD1	TRBV4-1	-	TRBJ2-3	TGCGCCAGCAGCCAGGGCACAATGCGAGACAGGGGGAGGGATACGCAGTATTTT	CASSQGTMRDRGRDTQYF
TRBD1	TRBV29-1	-	TRBJ2-7	TGCAGCACTAGACAGGGTCCCTCCTACGAGCAGTACTTC	CSTRQGPSYEQYF